The next 29 T cell receptor beta chains were all read from a single sample in a study of blood T cell repertoires in COVID-19. Sequenced by immunoSEQ multiplex PCR; TCRdb stores in-frame clones only, minus some. This table holds tens of thousands of clones, approximately 86% found once. Sequencing used peripheral blood. These receptors all stem from a human donor in a cohort sampled during active COVID-19.

The V call is TRBV7-9, the J call TRBJ2-1; TRBD2 matches 9 bases. V lost 3 bases and J lost 14; bases outside the gene matches: 14. Germline lookup yields CDR1 SEHNR and CDR2 FQNEAQ (reference sequence). CDR3 length: 15 amino acids. Here the CDR3 reads CASSLDIGVAGAKFF. The CDR3 region has the DNA TGTGCCAGCAGCTTGGACATCGGCGTAGCGGGAGCCAAGTTCTTC.

The gene calls are TRBV18 and TRBJ2-7, with D uncertain. The CDR3 extends over 13 amino acids. Trimming removed 6 bases at V and 5 bases at J, with 14 bases between. Germline CDR1 KGHSH, CDR2 LQKENI. CDR3 region: CASSNGRANEQYF. CDR3 nucleotide sequence: TGTGCCAGCTCGAATGGGCGAGCCAACGAGCAGTACTTC.

This clone showed up just once. This sequence joins TRBV6-4 and TRBJ2-7, with D maybe TRBD2 (5 bases). The CDR3 has 14 amino acids. From germline, CDR1 is MRHNA and CDR2 SNTAGT. V was clipped by 2 bases and J by 0 bases, with 8 bases between them. CDR3 residues: CASSDRAGSYEQYF. The CDR3 nucleotides read TGTGCCAGCAGTGACAGGGCGGGCTCCTACGAGCAGTACTTC.

The chain recombines TRBV6-1 with TRBJ1-5; 8 nucleotides line up with TRBD1. Germline V CDR1 and CDR2: MNHNS, SASEGT. This CDR3 is built from 16 residues. Trimming at V came to 4 bases and at J to 4 bases, leaving 9 bases not matched to a gene. The CDR3 DNA is TGTGCCAGCAGTGCCTTACCCAGGGGGCTAAATCAGCCCCAGCATTTT. Translating it yields CASSALPRGLNQPQHF.

The J gene is TRBJ2-5, the V gene TRBV27; D possibly corresponds to TRBD1 (5 bases). V was clipped by 0 bases and J by 4 bases, with 6 bases between them. CDR1 MNHEY and CDR2 SMNVEV come from the germline V gene (reference sequence). CDR3 length: 13 amino acids. In DNA form, the CDR3 reads TGTGCCAGCAGTTTATCAGGGGCAGAGACCCAGTACTTC. As protein: CASSLSGAETQYF.

The chain recombines TRBV7-8 with TRBJ1-2; D possibly corresponds to TRBD1 (6 bases). CDR3 length equals 14 residues. Germline V gives CDR1 SGHVS, CDR2 FQNEAQ. The V gene lost 6 bases and the J gene lost 8 bases, with 19 bases spanning the gap. In DNA form, the CDR3 reads TGTGCCAGCAGACTTCCAGGGGAATCGAGAGGCTACACCTTC. Residues: CASRLPGESRGYTF. The full variable domain, in which reference TRBV7-8 and TRBJ1-2 provide the parts outside the CDR3, is GAGVSQSPRYKVAKRGQDVALRCDPISGHVSLFWYQQALGQGPEFLTYFQNEAQLDKSGLPSDRFFAERPEGSVSTLKIQRTQQEDSAVYLCASRLPGESRGYTFGSGTRLTVV.

This chain uses TRBV4-1 with TRBJ1-5; the match to TRBD1 covers 7 bases. CDR3 length: 15 amino acids. J lost 3 bases, V lost 4 bases, and 6 bases had no gene match. Germline CDR1 MGHRA, CDR2 YSYEKL. In DNA, the CDR3 is TGCGCCAGCAGCCTACAAGACAGGGCCAATCAGCCCCAGCATTTT. Encoded protein: CASSLQDRANQPQHF.

The chain combines TRBV5-1 with TRBJ2-7; 8 nucleotides line up with TRBD1. Per germline, CDR1 SGHRS and CDR2 YFSETQ. J was trimmed by 6 bases and V by 5 bases; bases with no gene match: 4. This CDR3 comprises 12 residues. The CDR3 protein is CASRTDRGEQYF. CDR3 nucleotides: TGCGCCAGCAGAACCGACAGGGGCGAGCAGTACTTC. Based on the CDR3 plus reference TRBV5-1 and TRBJ2-7, the full variable domain is KAGVTQTPRYLIKTRGQQVTLSCSPISGHRSVSWYQQTPGQGLQFLFEYFSETQRNKGNFPGRFSGRQFSNSRSEMNVSTLELGDSALYLCASRTDRGEQYFGPGTRLTVT.

The gene calls are TRBV28 and TRBJ2-3; maybe TRBD1 (5 bases). Deletions cut 5 bases from V and 6 bases from J, with 18 bases between. CDR1 and CDR2 (germline): MDHEN, SYDVKM. The CDR3 covers 15 residues. This CDR3 reads CASSAPPYPGDTQYF. Written as DNA, the CDR3 is TGTGCCAGCAGTGCCCCCCCCTACCCAGGGGATACGCAGTATTTT.

J is TRBJ1-2 and V is TRBV29-1; D not resolved. The CDR3 runs to 13 residues. The germline V gene encodes CDR1 SQVTM and CDR2 ANQGSEA. Trimming cost V 3 bases and J 4 bases, with 12 bases left between them. The CDR3 loop reads CSVDSGLFYGYTF. The CDR3 region has the DNA TGCAGCGTTGACAGCGGGCTGTTCTATGGCTACACCTTC.

The J gene is TRBJ2-1, the V gene TRBV28; D is perhaps TRBD2 (6 bases). This CDR3 is 14 amino acids long. Germline CDR1 and CDR2: MDHEN and SYDVKM. V gave up 2 bases and J gave up 7 bases, with 12 bases separating them. The DNA for the CDR3 is TGTGCCAGCAGTTTAGTCGGGAGTTATAATGAGCAGTTCTTC. Translated: CASSLVGSYNEQFF.

CDR3 region: CASSWGRGGYEQYF. DNA for the CDR3: TGTGCCAGCAGCTGGGGCCGGGGGGGATACGAGCAGTACTTC. The J gene is TRBJ2-7, the V gene TRBV5-8, with 8 bases fitting TRBD2. V trimming: 3 bases; J trimming: 4 bases; junction bases outside the gene matches: 6. CDR1 SGHTS and CDR2 YDEGEE come from the germline V gene. The CDR3 runs 14 residues.

The V call is TRBV4-3, the J call TRBJ1-2, with D hard to call. The CDR3 consists of 13 residues. Germline V lookup: CDR1 LGHNA, CDR2 YSLEER. V shed 4 bases and J shed 8 bases, with 14 bases lying between them. The DNA for the CDR3 is TGCGCCAGCAGCCTGAATACGGGTTGGGGCTACACCTTC. Amino acids: CASSLNTGWGYTF.

The table lists this clone with a few counts. V gene TRBV28 combines with J gene TRBJ2-2; D is perhaps TRBD2 (7 bases). V lost 6 bases and J 3 bases, leaving 20 bases between the germline ends. The CDR3 contains 17 residues. Germline V gene sequence: CDR1 MDHEN, CDR2 SYDVKM. The CDR3 DNA reads TGTGCCAGCAGGACACTCGGGGGGCGCAGGTACACCGGGGAGCTGTTTTTT. This translates into CASRTLGGRRYTGELFF.

This clone was seen only a few times. The V call is TRBV27, the J call TRBJ1-1; TRBD1 might be the D (6 bases). The germline V gene has CDR1 MNHEY and CDR2 SMNVEV (reference sequence). V gave up 5 bases and J gave up 6 bases, with 16 bases separating them. The CDR3 is made up of 14 amino acids. CDR3 DNA sequence: TGTGCCAGCAGTCTCCGACAGGTTAGTTCTGAAGCTTTCTTT. Translated: CASSLRQVSSEAFF.

This clone was seen just once. The chain recombines TRBV27 with TRBJ2-3; D not resolved. V was clipped by 8 bases and J by 7 bases, with 7 bases between them. Germline V gene sequence: CDR1 MNHEY, CDR2 SMNVEV (reference sequence). The CDR3 loop spans 10 amino acids. CDR3 sequence (DNA): TGTGCCAGCGGCGGAAATACGCAGTATTTT. Protein product: CASGGNTQYF.

The chain is built from TRBV6-4 and TRBJ1-2; possibly TRBD1 for D (5 bases). CDR1 and CDR2 from the germline V gene are MRHNA and SNTAGT. Deletions cut 0 bases from V and 3 bases from J, with 11 bases between. The length of the CDR3 is 15 residues. This CDR3 reads CASSDSGRGDYGYTF. CDR3 nucleotide sequence: TGTGCCAGCAGTGACTCGGGTAGGGGCGACTATGGCTACACCTTC.

The CDR3 DNA reads TGTGCCAGCAGAGGACAGGGATACAATCAGCCCCAGCATTTT. This translates into CASRGQGYNQPQHF. The rearrangement joins TRBV6-5 to TRBJ1-5, with 8 bases lining up with TRBD1. CDR3 length: 14 residues. Germline V gene data show CDR1 as MNHEY and CDR2 as SVGAGI. Trimming at V came to 6 bases and at J to 3 bases, leaving 4 bases not matched to a gene.

CDR3 DNA sequence: TGCGCCAGCAGCTCCGGGTTGCGGGAGAGCTCCTACGAGCAGTACTTC. Translation: CASSSGLRESSYEQYF. The chain employs TRBV5-1 and TRBJ2-7; 7 bases line up with TRBD2. CDR1 SGHRS and CDR2 YFSETQ come from the germline V gene. The CDR3 is made up of 16 amino acids. With 3 bases clipped from V and 0 bases from J, the junction kept 9 bases outside the gene matches. Using reference TRBV5-1 and TRBJ2-7 for the parts outside the CDR3, the full variable domain is KAGVTQTPRYLIKTRGQQVTLSCSPISGHRSVSWYQQTPGQGLQFLFEYFSETQRNKGNFPGRFSGRQFSNSRSEMNVSTLELGDSALYLCASSSGLRESSYEQYFGPGTRLTVT.

The rearrangement uses TRBV18 and TRBJ1-1; no definite D call. CDR1 and CDR2 from the germline V gene are KGHSH and LQKENI. V dropped 5 bases and J dropped 1 base, with 11 bases sitting between them. CDR3 length: 14 amino acids. The CDR3 protein is CASSEFARNTEAFF. The CDR3 DNA sequence: TGTGCCAGCTCAGAGTTCGCAAGGAACACTGAAGCTTTCTTT.

This chain connects TRBV16 to TRBJ1-3; possible D gene TRBD1, 5 bases. Trimming took 3 bases from V and 6 from J, leaving 12 bases between them. CDR3 size: 14 residues. Germline V gene data show CDR1 as KGHSY and CDR2 as FQNENV. The CDR3 spells CASSHGRAENTIYF. The CDR3 region has the DNA TGTGCCAGCAGCCACGGCAGGGCTGAAAACACCATATATTTT.

This clone came up once. The chain links TRBV28 to TRBJ2-3; the match to TRBD1 covers 7 bases. V was pared by 6 bases and J by 9 bases, with 15 bases of the junction left unmatched. The length of the CDR3 is 15 residues. The V gene's germline CDR1 is MDHEN and CDR2 SYDVKM. CDR3 residues: CASSPTGVGMSTQYF. The CDR3 DNA sequence: TGTGCCAGCAGCCCCACAGGGGTCGGAATGTCGACGCAGTATTTT.

V and J are TRBV6-6 and TRBJ2-5; D is perhaps TRBD2 (5 bases). Trimming shortened V by 2 bases and J by 8 bases, and 15 bases separated the two germline ends. CDR1 is MNHNY, CDR2 SVGAGI, per germline (reference sequence). The CDR3 is made up of 14 amino acids. CDR3 sequence: CASSYGGSQRTQYF. The CDR3 region has the DNA TGTGCCAGCAGTTACGGTGGGAGCCAACGCACCCAGTACTTC.

The CDR3 sequence: CATSGRQGYNEKLFF. The CDR3 DNA is TGTGCCACCAGCGGTAGACAGGGGTATAATGAAAAACTGTTTTTT. The gene calls are TRBV15 and TRBJ1-4; 8 nucleotides line up with TRBD1. The germline V gene encodes CDR1 LNHNV and CDR2 YYDKDF (reference sequence). V shed 5 bases, J shed 4 bases, and the junction held 6 bases outside the gene matches. This CDR3 has 15 residues.

The chain carries TRBV2 and TRBJ2-1, with 11 bases that match TRBD2. This CDR3 spans 16 amino acids. The germline V gene encodes CDR1 SNHLY and CDR2 FYNNEI. The V and J ends lost 6 bases and 2 bases, in that order; junction bases with no gene match: 6. The CDR3 DNA is TGTGCCAGCAGGGGTTTACTAGCGGGAGCCTACAATGAGCAGTTCTTC. Translated, it gives CASRGLLAGAYNEQFF.

V usage is TRBV28 and J usage is TRBJ2-1; 8 bases agree with TRBD2. Germline CDR1 is MDHEN and CDR2 is SYDVKM. The trim removed 8 bases at V and 1 base at J, leaving 4 bases unmatched. The CDR3 spans 14 residues. The CDR3 sequence is CASLSGGSYNEQFF. The CDR3, as DNA: TGTGCCAGCCTAAGCGGGGGTTCCTACAATGAGCAGTTCTTC.

The rearrangement joins TRBV27 to TRBJ2-7; possible D gene TRBD1, 7 bases. The CDR3 loop spans 14 amino acids. Germline V gene data show CDR1 as MNHEY and CDR2 as SMNVEV (reference sequence). Trimming took 6 bases from V and 4 from J, leaving 16 bases between them. The CDR3 sequence: CASSPVEGAYEQYF. As DNA, the CDR3 is TGTGCCAGCAGCCCCGTGGAGGGGGCTTACGAGCAGTACTTC.

The CDR3 nucleotides read TGTGCCAGCAGTTACCCCTCGGAGGCACCGAACACCGGGGAGCTGTTTTTT. It encodes CASSYPSEAPNTGELFF. The chain carries TRBV28 and TRBJ2-2; possibly TRBD2 for D (5 bases). Trimming took off 4 bases at V and 0 bases at J, with 15 bases between the two ends. The CDR3 is 17 residues long. Germline CDR1 is MDHEN and CDR2 is SYDVKM.

The gene calls are TRBV29-1 and TRBJ1-1, with TRBD1 as a possible D gene (5 bases). The CDR3 totals 15 residues. Germline V CDR1 and CDR2: SQVTM, ANQGSEA. V was cut by 5 bases and J by 4 bases, with 20 bases left in between. Here the CDR3 reads CSVTPGASRGTEAFF. CDR3 DNA: TGCAGCGTTACCCCCGGCGCGAGTAGGGGCACTGAAGCTTTCTTT.